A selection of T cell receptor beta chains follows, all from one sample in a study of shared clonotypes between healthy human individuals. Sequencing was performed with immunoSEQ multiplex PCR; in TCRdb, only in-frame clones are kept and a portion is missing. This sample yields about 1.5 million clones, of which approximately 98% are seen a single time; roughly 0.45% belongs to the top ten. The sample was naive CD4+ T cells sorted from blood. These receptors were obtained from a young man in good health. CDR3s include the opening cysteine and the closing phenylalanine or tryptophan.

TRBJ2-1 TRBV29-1 CSVVGGDNEQFF
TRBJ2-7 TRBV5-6 CASSQAGVGYEQYF
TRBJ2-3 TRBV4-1 CASSEAHTQYF
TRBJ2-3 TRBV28 CASSGGDRTDTQYF
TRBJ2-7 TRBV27 CASSLQKGGGRTYEQYF
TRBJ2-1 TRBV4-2 CASSQDGRVYNEQFF
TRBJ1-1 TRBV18 CASSPYRGNAEAFF
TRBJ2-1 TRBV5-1 CASSLVGTVSSYNEQFF
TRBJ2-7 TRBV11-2 CASSSGTSGRIYEQYF
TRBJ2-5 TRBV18 CASSPPSPKMVETQYF
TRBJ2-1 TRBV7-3 CASSLRDRGDEQFF
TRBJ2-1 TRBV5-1 CASSLYSRRPSYNEQFF
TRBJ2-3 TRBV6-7 CASSHRADTQYF
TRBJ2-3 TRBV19 CASRRTGVDTQYF
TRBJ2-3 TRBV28 CASSSFSDTQYF
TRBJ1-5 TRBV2 CASGKVSGNQPQHF
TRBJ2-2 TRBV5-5 CASGPIRSQGPGELFF
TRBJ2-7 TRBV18 CASSLSGRAAYEQYF
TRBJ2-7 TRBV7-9 CASSPRNEQYF
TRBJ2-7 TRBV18 CASSPPRDRHYEQYF
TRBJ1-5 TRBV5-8 CASSLRFLQPQHF
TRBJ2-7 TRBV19 CASSILAGGIYEQYF
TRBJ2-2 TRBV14 CASSQKQGPPGELFF
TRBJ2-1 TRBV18 CASSPPGTGSEQFF